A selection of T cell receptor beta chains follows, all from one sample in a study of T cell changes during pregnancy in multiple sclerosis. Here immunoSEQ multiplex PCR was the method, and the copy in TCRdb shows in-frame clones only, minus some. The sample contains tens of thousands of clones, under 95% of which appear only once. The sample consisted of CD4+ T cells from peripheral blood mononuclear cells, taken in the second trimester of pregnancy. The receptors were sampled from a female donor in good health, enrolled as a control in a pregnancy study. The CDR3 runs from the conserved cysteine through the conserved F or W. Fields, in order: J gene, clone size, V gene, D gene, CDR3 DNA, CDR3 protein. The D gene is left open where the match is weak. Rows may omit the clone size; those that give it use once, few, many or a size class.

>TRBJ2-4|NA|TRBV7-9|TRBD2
TGTGCCAGCAGCTTAGGCGGGGGGGATGCGGTAGCCAAAAACATTCAGTACTTC
CASSLGGGDAVAKNIQYF
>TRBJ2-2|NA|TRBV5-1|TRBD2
TGCGCCAGCAGCTGGACTAGCGGGGGGGCCGACACCGGGGAGCTGTTTTTT
CASSWTSGGADTGELFF
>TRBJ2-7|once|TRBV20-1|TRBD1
TGCAGTGCTGGACAGGGATACGAGCAGTACTTC
CSAGQGYEQYF
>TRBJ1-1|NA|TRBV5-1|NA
TGCGCCAGCAGCCGTACGACAGGTCTCAACACTGAAGCTTTCTTT
CASSRTTGLNTEAFF
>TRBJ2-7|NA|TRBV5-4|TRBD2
TGTGCCAGCAGCTTGGAGACTAGCGGGGGGGCCTATTCCCCCTACGAGCAGTACTTC
CASSLETSGGAYSPYEQYF
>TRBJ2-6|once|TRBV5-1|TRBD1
TGCGCCAGCAGCGCCATGGACAGGGCCCTCTCTGGGGCCAACGTCCTGACTTTC
CASSAMDRALSGANVLTF
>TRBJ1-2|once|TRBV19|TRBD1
TGTGCCAGTAGTCCCCGGACAGGGGACGGCTACACCTTC
CASSPRTGDGYTF
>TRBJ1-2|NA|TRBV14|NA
TGTGCCAGCAGTCTCACCGTACAGGGATCCTATGGCTACACCTTC
CASSLTVQGSYGYTF
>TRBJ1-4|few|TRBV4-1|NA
TGCGCCAGCAGCCCAGGGACATCGTTAGAAGGAAAACTGTTTTTT
CASSPGTSLEGKLFF
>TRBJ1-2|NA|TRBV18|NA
TGTGCCAGCTCACCCCCTACAGGGAACTATGGCTACACCTTC
CASSPPTGNYGYTF
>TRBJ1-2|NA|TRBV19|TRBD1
TGTGCCAGTAGAGACAGGGGCGGAGCCCAATTTAACTATGGCTACACCTTC
CASRDRGGAQFNYGYTF
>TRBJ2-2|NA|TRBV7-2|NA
TGTGCCAGCAGCGCCCGACTAGTTATGGCCGGGGAGCTGTTTTTT
CASSARLVMAGELFF
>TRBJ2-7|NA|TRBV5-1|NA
TGCGCCAGCAGCTTGAGTGTCAGGGTATTGGCCTACGAGCAGTACTTC
CASSLSVRVLAYEQYF
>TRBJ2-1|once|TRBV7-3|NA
TGTGCCAGCAGCTTATTCGTTCGGGCAGGGAGGGAGCAGTTCTTC
CASSLFVRAGREQFF
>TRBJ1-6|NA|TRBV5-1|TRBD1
TGCGCCAGCAGCTTCGATGGGACAGGGGTAAAATCACCCCTCCACTTT
CASSFDGTGVKSPLHF
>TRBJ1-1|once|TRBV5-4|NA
TGTGCCAGCAGCCCGGTGGGGGCGCTGGGCACTGAAGCTTTCTTT
CASSPVGALGTEAFF
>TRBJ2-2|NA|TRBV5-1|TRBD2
TGCGCCAGCAGCCTACGAACTAGCGGGGCGAACACCGGGGAGCTGTTTTTT
CASSLRTSGANTGELFF